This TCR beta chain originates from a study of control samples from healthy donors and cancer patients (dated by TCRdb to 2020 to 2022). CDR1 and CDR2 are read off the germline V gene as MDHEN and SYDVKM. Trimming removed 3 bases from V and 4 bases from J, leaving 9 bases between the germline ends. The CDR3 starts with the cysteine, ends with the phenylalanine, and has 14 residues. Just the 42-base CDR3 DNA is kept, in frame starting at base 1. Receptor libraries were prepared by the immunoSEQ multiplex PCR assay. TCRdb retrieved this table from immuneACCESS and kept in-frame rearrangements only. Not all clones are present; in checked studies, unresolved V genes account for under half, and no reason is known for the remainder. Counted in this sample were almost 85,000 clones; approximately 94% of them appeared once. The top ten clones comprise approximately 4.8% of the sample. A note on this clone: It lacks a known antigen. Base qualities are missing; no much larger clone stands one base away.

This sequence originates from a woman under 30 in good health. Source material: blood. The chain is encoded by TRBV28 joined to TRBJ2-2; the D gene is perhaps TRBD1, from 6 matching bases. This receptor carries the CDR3 CASSFRGGTGELFF. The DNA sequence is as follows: TGTGCCAGCAGTTTCAGAGGGGGCACCGGGGAGCTGTTTTTT.